The clone carrying this TCR beta chain was observed a few times. What it binds is unknown. The junction departs from the called germline gene at one end, perhaps through a read error. The sample is drawn from a study of response to subunit inactivated influenza vaccine. Broader study findings: Seasonal influenza vaccination, on each occasion, was suggested by the authors to recruit few new T cells.

There are 12 residues in the CDR3. Germline CDR1 SQVTM, CDR2 ANQGSEA. TCRdb redid the calling of the RT-PCR reads with MiXCR, one entry per CDR3 protein. This table has 300,000 to 350,000 distinct CDR3 sequences, less than 25% appearing once. The TCR sequence derives from a man aged 50-75 years who received an inactivated influenza vaccine. V gene TRBV29-1 combines with J gene TRBJ2-5; no clear D gene. Sample: PBMCs from blood, taken approximately 20 months after vaccination. The CDR3 nucleotides are TGCAGCGTTGAAGACAGACCCTACCCCACAAACTTC. It codes for CSVEDRPYPTNF.